This TCR beta chain was captured by sequencing in a study of blood T cell repertoires in COVID-19. Across the study: T cells, B-cell-depleted T cells, or PBMCs supplied cDNA or gDNA.

Participant-given clinical history determined each cohort assignment. Worth noting for this clone: A junction end diverges from the germline sequence, so it may reflect a read error.

The data were produced by immunoSEQ multiplex PCR, yet TCRdb's version contains in-frame clones alone and is incomplete. The table lists approximately 220,000 clones, approximately 90% of them singletons. The length of the CDR3 is 15 residues. Germline CDR1 is SGHTA and CDR2 is FQGTGA. V is TRBV7-3 and J is TRBJ1-1; a weak D match, TRBD1 (6 bases). This TCR came from a woman aged 18-30 years in a cohort exposed to, infected with or recovered from COVID-19 (not recorded which). Sample: PBMCs or T cells enriched from blood (not recorded which). Written as DNA, the CDR3 is TGTGCCAGCAGCCTAGAGGGGGGGATGAAAACTGAAGCTTTCTTT. Protein sequence: CASSLEGGMKTEAFF.